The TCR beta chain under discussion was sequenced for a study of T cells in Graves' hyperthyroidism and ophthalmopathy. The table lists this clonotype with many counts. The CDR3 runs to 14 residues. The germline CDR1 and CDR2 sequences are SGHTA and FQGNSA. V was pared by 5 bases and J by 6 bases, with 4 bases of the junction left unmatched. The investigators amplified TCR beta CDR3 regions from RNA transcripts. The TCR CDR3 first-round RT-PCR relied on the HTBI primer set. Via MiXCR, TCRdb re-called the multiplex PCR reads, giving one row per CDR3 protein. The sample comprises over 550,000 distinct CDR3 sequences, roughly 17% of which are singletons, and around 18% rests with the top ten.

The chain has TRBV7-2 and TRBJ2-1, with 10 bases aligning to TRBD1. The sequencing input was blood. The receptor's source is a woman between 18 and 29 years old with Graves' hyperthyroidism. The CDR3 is CASSGDRGPNEQFF. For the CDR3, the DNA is TGTGCCAGCAGCGGTGACAGGGGGCCCAATGAGCAGTTCTTC.